This T cell receptor (beta chain) was found in a study of molecular identifiers for immune sequencing clone quantification. Regarding the study as a whole: Clones with over 20 RNA copies captured over 99% of effector molecules but under 1% of naive ones.

TCRdb independently ran MiXCR on the PCR reads; one entry per CDR3 protein. This sample yields 12,000 or so distinct CDR3 sequences, of which around a sixth are seen a single time; under 1.5% belongs to the top ten. In its sample, this clonotype is medium-sized. As yet, its antigen is unknown. Looked up from germline, CDR1 is SEHNR and CDR2 is FQNEAQ (reference sequence). This CDR3 comprises 13 residues. V lost 4 bases and J lost 3, with 10 bases in between. This sequence joins TRBV7-9 and TRBJ2-7; tentative D call: TRBD2 (5 bases). The specimen was naive CD8+ T cells from blood, with Jurkat cell RNA spiked in. The subset denotes: FACS-sorted CD8+CD4-CCR7+CD45RA+ naive T cells. This TCR came from a human donor in good health. Some libraries in this study had Jurkat cell RNA spiked in. For the CDR3, the DNA is TGTGCCAGCAGCTACGGGGATCGCTACGAGCAGTACTTC. This codes for CASSYGDRYEQYF.